The 21 T cell receptor beta chains below were found in one sample sequenced in a study of blood T cell repertoires in COVID-19. Method: immunoSEQ multiplex PCR; TCRdb's copy keeps in-frame clones and lacks some. Counted here are about 90,000 clones, 75% to 90% occurring once; the ten biggest clones make up 1.2%. Sequencing used peripheral blood. The receptors were gathered from a man at least 80 years old with active or convalescent COVID-19.

The rearrangement links TRBV19 to TRBJ2-1, with a tentative D call TRBD2 (5 bases). The CDR3 runs to 13 residues. Germline values: CDR1 LNHDA, CDR2 SQIVND (reference sequence). Trimming shortened V by 1 base and J by 9 bases, and 10 bases separated the two germline ends. For the CDR3, the DNA is TGTGCCAGTAGTATAGTACTAGTCAGTGAGCAGTTCTTC. The encoded protein is CASSIVLVSEQFF.

The chain couples TRBV3-1 (or the pseudogene TRBV3-2) to TRBJ2-7, with 10 bases matching TRBD1. J lost 5 bases, V lost 3 bases, and 10 bases had no gene match. CDR1 and CDR2 from the germline V gene are LGHDT and YNNKEL (reference sequence). This CDR3 comprises 16 residues. CDR3 bases: TGTGCCAGCAGCCATTTAACCGGGACAGGGGATGACGAGCAGTACTTC. It specifies CASSHLTGTGDDEQYF.

The V and J genes are TRBV5-4 and TRBJ2-1; 13 bases are a match to TRBD2. CDR3 length: 16 residues. Germline lookup yields CDR1 SGHNT and CDR2 YYREEE (reference sequence). The V segment lost 4 bases and the J segment 0 bases; nucleotides outside the gene matches: 1. In nucleotides, the CDR3 is TGTGCCAGCAGCCGGACTAGCGGGAGCTCCTACAATGAGCAGTTCTTC. As protein: CASSRTSGSSYNEQFF.

The chain employs TRBV6-5 and TRBJ2-1; tentatively, D is TRBD2 (5 bases). CDR3 length equals 14 residues. With 6 bases removed from V and 0 bases from J, the gap between germline ends came to 9 bases. The germline V gene has CDR1 MNHEY and CDR2 SVGAGI. The CDR3 bases are TGTGCCAGCAGCCGGGATGGCTCCTACAATGAGCAGTTCTTC. It is translated as CASSRDGSYNEQFF.

V is TRBV20-1 and J is TRBJ2-7, with 11 bases lining up with TRBD1. With V trimmed by 3 bases and J by 3 bases, 4 bases remained unmatched. Per germline, CDR1 DFQATT and CDR2 SNEGSKA (reference sequence). The CDR3 is 14 amino acids. DNA for the CDR3: TGCAGTGCTAGTTCGGGACAGGGGGTCTACGAGCAGTACTTC. Translation gives CSASSGQGVYEQYF.

The rearrangement uses TRBV19 and TRBJ2-1; 8 nucleotides align to TRBD2. V was clipped by 3 bases and J by 4 bases; unmatched bases: 5. The CDR3 totals 15 residues. Germline assignment: CDR1 LNHDA and CDR2 SQIVND (reference sequence). The CDR3 is CASSILAGEYNEQFF. In nucleotides, the CDR3 is TGTGCCAGTAGTATTCTAGCGGGTGAATACAATGAGCAGTTCTTC.

A remark on this clone: Other nucleotide sequences in the sample specify the same CDR3. The DNA of the CDR3 is TGTGCCTGGAGTTCGTCGGGAAACACCATATATTTT. Translating gives CAWSSSGNTIYF. The rearrangement uses TRBV30 and TRBJ1-3; no clear D. CDR1 is GTSNPN and CDR2 is SVGIG in the germline V gene (reference sequence). V gave up 2 bases and J gave up 4 bases, with 6 bases separating them. This CDR3 spans 12 amino acids.

The rearrangement links TRBV7-8 to TRBJ1-1, with D uncertain. The CDR3 contains 20 residues. CDR1 and CDR2 from the germline V gene are SGHVS and FQNEAQ. V was cut by 2 bases and J by 0 bases, with 25 bases left in between. CDR3 residues: CASSLSGSLVVSSLNTEAFF. CDR3 in DNA: TGTGCCAGCAGCTTATCCGGAAGCCTAGTCGTGTCTTCGTTGAACACTGAAGCTTTCTTT.

The chain combines TRBV4-2 with TRBJ1-4; 8 positions match TRBD1. The trim removed 1 base at V and 0 bases at J, leaving 7 bases unmatched. This CDR3 comprises 18 residues. CDR1 LGHNA and CDR2 YNFKEQ come from the germline V gene. The CDR3 reads CASSQGDRWQATNEKLFF. CDR3 nucleotides: TGTGCCAGCAGCCAAGGGGACAGGTGGCAGGCAACTAATGAAAAACTGTTTTTT.

This rearrangement joins TRBV3-1 (or the pseudogene TRBV3-2) to TRBJ2-7; D unclear. The CDR3 is 16 amino acids. CDR1 and CDR2 (germline): LGHDT, YNNKEL (reference sequence). Trimming removed 4 bases at V and 9 bases at J, with 25 bases between. The CDR3 reads CASSPPSTPATNGQYF. In DNA form, the CDR3 reads TGTGCCAGCAGCCCCCCTTCTACGCCCGCTACGAACGGGCAGTACTTC.

This clone has just one count. This chain links TRBV6-5 with TRBJ2-1; tentatively, D is TRBD2 (7 bases). The CDR3 spans 13 residues. The germline V and J ends were trimmed by 2 bases and 9 bases, with 11 bases remaining between them. Germline values: CDR1 MNHEY, CDR2 SVGAGI. CDR3 sequence reads: CASSYGGAGEQFF. In nucleotides, the CDR3 is TGTGCCAGCAGTTACGGGGGGGCTGGTGAGCAGTTCTTC.

Concerning this clone: This CDR3 is also generated by other DNA sequences in the sample. The J gene is TRBJ2-7, the V gene TRBV9, with 11 bases fitting TRBD2. V lost 1 base to trimming and J lost 4 bases; unmatched junction nucleotides: 1. Germline-derived CDR1 and CDR2 are SGDLS and YYNGEE. The CDR3 consists of 14 residues. The CDR3 coding sequence is TGTGCCAGCAGCGTAACTAGCGGGAGTTACGAGCAGTACTTC. This gives the protein CASSVTSGSYEQYF. Full variable domain (rest looked up from reference TRBV9 and TRBJ2-7): DSGVTQTPKHLITATGQRVTLRCSPRSGDLSVYWYQQSLDQGLQFLIQYYNGEERAKGNILERFSAQQFPDLHSELNLSSLELGDSALYFCASSVTSGSYEQYFGPGTRLTVT.

The V gene is TRBV28, the J gene TRBJ1-6; D is perhaps TRBD1 (5 bases). Germline assignment: CDR1 MDHEN and CDR2 SYDVKM. The CDR3 loop spans 16 amino acids. The V and J ends lost 5 bases and 2 bases respectively, with 13 bases between them. CDR3 sequence reads: CASSLGVLPYNSPLHF. CDR3 nucleotide sequence: TGTGCCAGCAGTCTAGGGGTTCTCCCCTATAATTCACCCCTCCACTTT.

The rearrangement links TRBV19 to TRBJ1-3; D is unresolved. The CDR3 contains 13 residues. V was clipped by 7 bases and J by 4 bases, with 11 bases between them. Germline V gene lookup returns CDR1 LNHDA and CDR2 SQIVND (reference sequence). DNA for the CDR3: TGTGCCAGTAAAATCCGAGCCGGAAACACCATATATTTT. Translation gives CASKIRAGNTIYF.

The chain employs TRBV19 and TRBJ2-1; 7 bases agree with TRBD2. CDR1 is LNHDA, CDR2 SQIVND, per germline (reference sequence). CDR3 length: 15 amino acids. Trimming cost V 3 bases and J 4 bases; bases outside gene matches: 6. The CDR3 loop reads CASSIPGLPYNEQFF. In DNA, the CDR3 is TGTGCCAGTAGTATCCCGGGACTACCTTACAATGAGCAGTTCTTC.

This chain links TRBV28 with TRBJ1-1; D uncertain. The CDR3 runs to 13 residues. The V gene lost 8 bases and the J gene lost 1 base, with 11 bases spanning the gap. Germline assignment: CDR1 MDHEN and CDR2 SYDVKM. The CDR3, as DNA: TGTGCCAGCTGGCCTGACAAGAACACTGAAGCTTTCTTT. Translating gives CASWPDKNTEAFF.

This chain joins TRBV4-2 and TRBJ1-1; 11 bases agree with TRBD1. From germline, CDR1 is LGHNA and CDR2 YNFKEQ. The CDR3 is 16 amino acids. V shed 1 base, J shed 1 base, and the junction held 2 bases outside the gene matches. The CDR3 bases are TGTGCCAGCAGCCAAGCGGGACAGGGGGAGAACACTGAAGCTTTCTTT. Amino acids: CASSQAGQGENTEAFF.

The chain carries TRBV7-9 and TRBJ2-1, with 9 bases matching TRBD2. Losses at the gene ends were 3 bases for V and 0 bases for J; bases not matched to a gene: 12. The CDR3 runs 19 residues. Germline V gene data show CDR1 as SEHNR and CDR2 as FQNEAQ (reference sequence). CDR3 sequence (DNA): TGTGCCAGCAGCTTTCTTAGCGGGAGAAGAGAGAGCTCCTACAATGAGCAGTTCTTC. As protein: CASSFLSGRRESSYNEQFF.

The sample holds one count of this clone. For the CDR3, the DNA is TGTGCCAGTAAAGAGACTAGCGGGGGCTACAATGAGCAGTTCTTC. As protein: CASKETSGGYNEQFF. The chain combines TRBV19 with TRBJ2-1, with 12 bases identical to TRBD2. After removal of 7 bases from V and 3 bases from J, the junction contained 4 bases not matched to a gene. The length of the CDR3 is 15 residues. Germline CDR1 reads LNHDA; CDR2 reads SQIVND (reference sequence).

The V gene is TRBV7-8, the J gene TRBJ2-7, with 11 bases aligning to TRBD2. V lost 0 bases and J lost 2; bases outside the gene matches: 3. The CDR3 totals 16 residues. CDR1 and CDR2 from the germline V gene are SGHVS and FQNEAQ. The CDR3 bases are TGTGCCAGCAGCTTAGCGGGACTAGCGGAGGCCTACGAGCAGTACTTC. This codes for CASSLAGLAEAYEQYF.

This clone was seen more than once but under ten times. The chain uses TRBV5-4 and TRBJ2-3; 7 bases line up with TRBD2. The CDR3 runs to 14 residues. V was clipped by 8 bases and J by 3 bases; unmatched bases: 9. CDR1 is SGHNT, CDR2 YYREEE, per germline (reference sequence). The CDR3 region is CASGSGKRTDTQYF. The CDR3 DNA sequence: TGTGCCAGTGGGAGCGGGAAAAGGACAGATACGCAGTATTTT.